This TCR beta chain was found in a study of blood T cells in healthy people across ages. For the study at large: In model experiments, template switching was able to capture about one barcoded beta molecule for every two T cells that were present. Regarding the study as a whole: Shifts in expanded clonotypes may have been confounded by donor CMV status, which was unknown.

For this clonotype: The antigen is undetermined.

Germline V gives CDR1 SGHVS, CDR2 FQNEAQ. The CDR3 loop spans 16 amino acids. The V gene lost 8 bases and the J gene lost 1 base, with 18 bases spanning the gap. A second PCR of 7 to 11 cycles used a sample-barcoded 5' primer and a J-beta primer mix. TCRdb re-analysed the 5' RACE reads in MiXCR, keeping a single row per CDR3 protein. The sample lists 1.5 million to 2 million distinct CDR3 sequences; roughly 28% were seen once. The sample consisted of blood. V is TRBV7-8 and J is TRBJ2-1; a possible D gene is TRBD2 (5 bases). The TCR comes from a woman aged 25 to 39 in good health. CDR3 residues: CASGRGRGRSYNEQFF. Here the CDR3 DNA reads TGTGCCAGCGGTCGTGGTAGAGGGCGATCCTACAATGAGCAGTTCTTC. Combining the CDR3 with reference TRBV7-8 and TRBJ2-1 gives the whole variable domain GAGVSQSPRYKVAKRGQDVALRCDPISGHVSLFWYQQALGQGPEFLTYFQNEAQLDKSGLPSDRFFAERPEGSVSTLKIQRTQQEDSAVYLCASGRGRGRSYNEQFFGPGTRLTVL.